These 21 T cell receptor beta chains came from one sample sequenced in a study of shared clonotypes between healthy human individuals. Naive CD8 isolation took CD45RO-negative cells positively selected for CCR7 and excluded terminally differentiated effector memory CD45RA+ cells. TCRdb keeps only in-frame clones here, not all; method: immunoSEQ multiplex PCR. The sample consists of hundreds of thousands of clones, approximately 95% of them appearing once. Material: naive CD8+ T cells sorted from blood. Source of these receptors: a woman aged 25-40 years in good health.

This chain connects TRBV7-9 to TRBJ1-1; D call uncertain. Looked up from germline, CDR1 is SEHNR and CDR2 is FQNEAQ (reference sequence). V lost 7 bases to trimming and J lost 0 bases, with 9 bases between them. CDR3 size: 13 residues. CDR3 in DNA: TGTGCCAGCAACAGCGATGTGAACACTGAAGCTTTCTTT. The encoded protein is CASNSDVNTEAFF.

The chain links TRBV5-6 to TRBJ2-7; the D is unclear. CDR1 and CDR2 (germline): SGHDT, YYEEEE. V lost 3 bases and J 2 bases, leaving 15 bases between the germline ends. There are 15 residues in the CDR3. The CDR3 spells CASSWSNTGPYEQYF. DNA of the CDR3: TGTGCCAGCAGCTGGAGTAACACCGGACCCTACGAGCAGTACTTC.

The gene calls are TRBV5-4 and TRBJ1-1; D gene unclear. The germline V gene has CDR1 SGHNT and CDR2 YYREEE (reference sequence). The ends were cut back, 4 bases at V and 1 base at J, with 17 bases in the middle. The CDR3 extends over 16 amino acids. CDR3 amino acids: CASSPDRAMRNTEAFF. CDR3 coding DNA: TGTGCCAGCAGCCCCGACCGGGCCATGAGGAACACTGAAGCTTTCTTT.

V and J are TRBV28 and TRBJ2-7; D unresolved. The ends were cut back, 7 bases at V and 5 bases at J, with 15 bases in the middle. CDR3 length equals 13 residues. The germline V gene has CDR1 MDHEN and CDR2 SYDVKM. CDR3 region: CASKRPLKNEQYF. The DNA of the CDR3 is TGTGCCAGCAAACGGCCCCTAAAGAACGAGCAGTACTTC. Together with reference TRBV28 and TRBJ2-7, the CDR3 gives the full variable domain: DVKVTQSSRYLVKRTGEKVFLECVQDMDHENMFWYRQDPGLGLRLIYFSYDVKMKEKGDIPEGYSVSREKKERFSLILESASTNQTSMYLCASKRPLKNEQYFGPGTRLTVT.

The chain couples TRBV19 to TRBJ2-3; 9 nucleotides line up with TRBD2. The V segment lost 1 base and the J segment 3 bases; nucleotides outside the gene matches: 5. Germline CDR1 LNHDA, CDR2 SQIVND (reference sequence). CDR3 length equals 16 residues. The CDR3 region is CASSIVSGRTTDTQYF. In DNA, the CDR3 is TGTGCCAGTAGTATAGTTAGCGGGAGAACGACAGATACGCAGTATTTT.

This chain links TRBV18 with TRBJ2-2, with D maybe TRBD2 (5 bases). The germline V gene has CDR1 KGHSH and CDR2 LQKENI. Trimming took 3 bases from V and 2 from J, leaving 10 bases between them. The CDR3 runs to 15 residues. The DNA of the CDR3 is TGTGCCAGCTCACCCGCGGGCGGTAACACCGGGGAGCTGTTTTTT. Its translation is CASSPAGGNTGELFF.

The V call is TRBV6-5, the J call TRBJ2-7, with TRBD2 identical over 9 bases. The CDR3 extends over 15 amino acids. V dropped 5 bases and J dropped 0; count of bases not matched to a gene: 5. CDR1 is MNHEY and CDR2 is SVGAGI in the germline V gene. The CDR3 region has the DNA TGTGCCAGCAGTCAGACTAGCGGTCTCTCCTACGAGCAGTACTTC. It specifies CASSQTSGLSYEQYF.

This clone was found once. The gene calls are TRBV12-5 and TRBJ2-1; a possible D gene is TRBD2 (6 bases). The CDR3 loop spans 15 amino acids. Germline V gives CDR1 LGHNT, CDR2 FRNRAP. Trimming took 6 bases from V and 3 from J, leaving 15 bases between them. The CDR3 DNA sequence: TGTGCTAGTGGCCCGGCGGAGGGCCTCTACAATGAGCAGTTCTTC. Amino acid sequence: CASGPAEGLYNEQFF.

The chain recombines TRBV25-1 with TRBJ1-2; maybe TRBD1 (6 bases). Trimming stripped 5 bases from V and 5 bases from J, with 12 bases between. Looked up from germline, CDR1 is MGHDK and CDR2 is SYGVNS. The CDR3 has 13 amino acids. CDR3 loop: CASSSPDSYGYTF. In DNA, the CDR3 is TGTGCCAGCAGTTCTCCGGACAGTTATGGCTACACCTTC.

The gene calls are TRBV5-1 and TRBJ1-1; D unclear. Germline values: CDR1 SGHRS, CDR2 YFSETQ. Trimming cost V 3 bases and J 2 bases, with 14 bases left between them. The CDR3 has 15 residues. The CDR3 nucleotides are TGCGCCAGCAGCTACGGGTGGGAGGCTAACACTGAAGCTTTCTTT. As protein: CASSYGWEANTEAFF.

The chain has TRBV6-1 and TRBJ2-7; weak D call: TRBD1 (6 bases). V was clipped by 3 bases and J by 0 bases, with 6 bases between them. The CDR3 has 13 amino acids. Germline loops: CDR1 MNHNS, CDR2 SASEGT. Here the CDR3 reads CASSDRGSYEQYF. The CDR3 DNA sequence: TGTGCCAGCAGTGACAGGGGCTCCTACGAGCAGTACTTC.

The rearrangement joins TRBV7-9 to TRBJ2-3; the match to TRBD2 covers 14 bases. Germline CDR1 is SEHNR and CDR2 is FQNEAQ (reference sequence). The V gene end was trimmed by 5 bases and the J gene end by 7 bases; junction bases not matched to a gene: 11. The CDR3 sequence is 17 residues long. The CDR3 nucleotides read TGTGCCAGCAGCCCCCGACTAGCGGGAGGGGGGCTATATACGCAGTATTTT. Translated, it gives CASSPRLAGGGLYTQYF.

This clone showed up just once. The chain couples TRBV5-6 to TRBJ2-7, with 7 bases that match TRBD2. Germline lookup yields CDR1 SGHDT and CDR2 YYEEEE. J lost 3 bases, V lost 4 bases, and 13 bases had no gene match. The CDR3 is 16 amino acids. The chain's CDR3 is CASSLKTSLPFYEQYF. The CDR3 DNA sequence: TGTGCCAGCAGCCTTAAGACTAGCCTCCCCTTCTACGAGCAGTACTTC.

This chain uses TRBV4-2 with TRBJ2-7; 10 bases fit TRBD2. CDR1 is LGHNA and CDR2 is YNFKEQ in the germline V gene. V shed 1 base, J shed 4 bases, and the junction held 16 bases outside the gene matches. This CDR3 is built from 19 residues. DNA of the CDR3: TGTGCCAGCAGCCAAGGGATGGCTGGGGGCCTAGCGGGAGAATACGAGCAGTACTTC. Its translation is CASSQGMAGGLAGEYEQYF.

The gene calls are TRBV19 and TRBJ2-5, with 7 bases matching TRBD2. The J call may be incorrect, as the DNA end agrees better with TRBJ2-7. Germline V gene data show CDR1 as LNHDA and CDR2 as SQIVND (reference sequence). The CDR3 length is 14 residues. The CDR3 spells CASSMSGGSHEQYF. The CDR3, as DNA: TGTGCCAGTAGTATGTCCGGCGGGAGTCACGAGCAGTACTTC.

In this sample, this clone turned up once. DNA for the CDR3: TGTGCCAGCAGCTTCCCGGGAGAAACCTACGAGCAGTACTTC. Encoded protein: CASSFPGETYEQYF. This sequence joins TRBV7-9 and TRBJ2-7, with D maybe TRBD2 (6 bases). Trimming shortened V by 3 bases and J by 2 bases, and 11 bases separated the two germline ends. Germline loops: CDR1 SEHNR, CDR2 FQNEAQ (reference sequence). The CDR3 contains 14 residues. Full variable domain (rest looked up from reference TRBV7-9 and TRBJ2-7): DTGVSQNPRHKITKRGQNVTFRCDPISEHNRLYWYRQTLGQGPEFLTYFQNEAQLEKSRLLSDRFSAERPKGSFSTLEIQRTEQGDSAMYLCASSFPGETYEQYFGPGTRLTVT.

This clone occurred once. V and J are TRBV7-9 and TRBJ1-1; D may be TRBD1 (5 bases). The CDR3 has 12 residues. The V end lost 10 bases, the J end lost 11 bases, and 20 bases lay between the germline ends. Germline V CDR1 and CDR2: SEHNR, FQNEAQ (reference sequence). The CDR3 protein is CATIGQRDVAFF. The CDR3 DNA follows: TGTGCCACCATAGGGCAGAGGGACGTCGCTTTCTTT.

J is TRBJ1-5 and V is TRBV9; D ambiguous. With 0 bases removed from V and 5 bases from J, the gap between germline ends came to 3 bases. The CDR3 sequence is 12 residues long. From germline, CDR1 is SGDLS and CDR2 YYNGEE. CDR3 in DNA: TGTGCCAGCAGCGTAGGGTATCAGCCCCAGCATTTT. It is translated as CASSVGYQPQHF.

This clone turned up a few times. The chain joins TRBV28 to TRBJ2-7, with D perhaps TRBD1 (6 bases). There are 15 residues in the CDR3. CDR1 is MDHEN, CDR2 SYDVKM, per germline. V gave up 6 bases and J gave up 2 bases, with 17 bases separating them. CDR3 amino acids: CASRLTRQETYEQYF. The CDR3 nucleotides read TGTGCCAGCAGACTGACTCGACAGGAAACCTACGAGCAGTACTTC.

The genes are TRBV11-2 and TRBJ2-7, with D uncertain. Deletions cut 0 bases from V and 3 bases from J, with 15 bases between. CDR3 length: 16 amino acids. Germline CDR1 and CDR2: SGHAT and FQNNGV. CDR3 nucleotide sequence: TGTGCCAGCAGCTTAGATCCCGGAGCTAAGGGCTACGAGCAGTACTTC. It yields the protein CASSLDPGAKGYEQYF.

The chain recombines TRBV29-1 with TRBJ1-2; no clear D. Germline loops: CDR1 SQVTM, CDR2 ANQGSEA. Trimming cost V 7 bases and J 0 bases, with 12 bases left between them. CDR3 size: 13 residues. The CDR3 here is CSGEQVTNYGYTF. DNA of the CDR3: TGCAGCGGGGAACAAGTTACTAACTATGGCTACACCTTC.